The sequence of this T cell receptor beta chain was determined in a study of early T cells in non-severe SARS-CoV-2 infection. Study details: Whole-blood bulk RNA, unsorted, was sequenced, and chains were unpaired.

This clonotype was counted ten times or more. The CDR3 is 14 residues long. Germline V CDR1 and CDR2: DFQATT, SNEGSKA (reference sequence). Trimming removed 6 bases at V and 1 base at J, with 12 bases between. Individual cDNA molecules each received unique molecular identifiers attached to them. TCRdb used MiXCR to reprocess the 5' RACE reads, holding one entry per CDR3 protein. This sample carries about 64,000 distinct CDR3 sequences, over 10% of them seen once, and the ten largest clones take about 4.2%. The chain has TRBV20-1 and TRBJ2-2, with D uncertain. This receptor was taken from an adult who was a healthcare worker with PCR-confirmed SARS-CoV-2 infection or an uninfected control (not recorded which). Specimen: whole blood. The CDR3 DNA follows: TGCAGTGCCCGAAGGACGGGGAACACCGGGGAGCTGTTTTTT. Translation: CSARRTGNTGELFF.